Below, 28 T cell receptor beta chains from the same sample are listed, as sequenced in a study of T cell responses to AZD1222 COVID-19 vaccine. This table comes from immunoSEQ multiplex PCR, and its TCRdb copy is limited to in-frame clones, with some not included. The sample includes around 72,000 clones, roughly 82% of them seen just once. The specimen was peripheral blood, collected on day 0 of AZD1222 vaccination. Receptors were obtained from an adult in good health.

This clone was seen once. This chain joins TRBV30 and TRBJ1-6; no clear D. The CDR3 consists of 15 residues. CDR1 and CDR2 from the germline V gene are GTSNPN and SVGIG (reference sequence). V lost 2 bases, J lost 8 bases, and 16 bases lay in between. The CDR3 DNA follows: TGTGCCTGGAGTTCGGGCTCGTACGGAGATTCACCCCTCCACTTT. Encoded protein: CAWSSGSYGDSPLHF.

This chain uses TRBV11-2 with TRBJ1-2, with 12 bases that match TRBD1. Germline V gives CDR1 SGHAT, CDR2 FQNNGV. The CDR3 has 18 residues. V shed 2 bases and J 8 bases; nucleotides not matched to a gene: 15. The CDR3 loop reads CASSLSRTPPGTGGGYTF. Written as DNA, the CDR3 is TGTGCCAGCAGCTTATCGCGAACCCCCCCCGGGACAGGGGGCGGCTACACCTTC.

The chain links TRBV9 to TRBJ1-5, with D tentatively TRBD1 (5 bases). Trimming took 3 bases from V and 4 from J, leaving 14 bases between them. Per germline, CDR1 SGDLS and CDR2 YYNGEE. The CDR3 runs 15 residues. CDR3 protein: CASSARRGPNQPQHF. The CDR3, as DNA: TGTGCCAGCAGCGCCCGCCGGGGCCCAAATCAGCCCCAGCATTTT.

The sample holds one count of this clone. V gene TRBV14 combines with J gene TRBJ2-7; TRBD1 aligns across 9 bases. The germline gives CDR1 SGHDN, CDR2 FVKESK. The V gene end was trimmed by 0 bases and the J gene end by 3 bases; junction bases not matched to a gene: 6. This CDR3 is built from 16 residues. CDR3 in amino acids: CASSQDRTGAFYEQYF. The CDR3 DNA sequence: TGTGCCAGCAGCCAAGACCGGACAGGGGCCTTCTACGAGCAGTACTTC.

V is TRBV5-1 and J is TRBJ2-7, with D perhaps matching TRBD1 or TRBD2 (6 bases each). CDR1 is SGHRS, CDR2 YFSETQ, per germline. The CDR3 totals 15 residues. V lost 0 bases and J 1 base, leaving 11 bases between the germline ends. CDR3 sequence (DNA): TGCGCCAGCAGCTTGGCTGGGGGGCAGTCCTACGAGCAGTACTTC. Protein product: CASSLAGGQSYEQYF.

The chain couples TRBV24-1 to TRBJ1-2; D not resolved. The CDR3 runs 12 residues. Germline V gene data show CDR1 as KGHDR and CDR2 as SFDVKD. Trimming took off 2 bases at V and 10 bases at J, with 10 bases between the two ends. CDR3 DNA sequence: TGTGCCACCAGTGATTCGTATGAAGCCTACACCTTC. It specifies CATSDSYEAYTF.

The CDR3 here is CASSSGQGPEAFF. The DNA of the CDR3 is TGTGCCAGCAGCTCGGGACAGGGGCCTGAAGCTTTCTTT. The chain carries TRBV13 and TRBJ1-1; TRBD1 agrees at 10 bases. Germline CDR1 and CDR2: PRHDT and FYEKMQ (reference sequence). With V trimmed by 4 bases and J by 6 bases, 2 bases remained unmatched. This CDR3 has 13 residues.

The gene calls are TRBV28 and TRBJ1-5; no clear D. This CDR3 region has 13 residues. Trimming removed 5 bases from V and 3 bases from J, with 8 bases in between. CDR1 is MDHEN, CDR2 SYDVKM, per germline. The CDR3 DNA follows: TGTGCCAGCAGTCAGGACCCCAATCAGCCCCAGCATTTT. Its protein is CASSQDPNQPQHF.

The CDR3: CASSQSLLGGKLFF. Written as DNA, the CDR3 is TGTGCCAGCAGCCAGAGCCTATTGGGTGGAAAACTGTTTTTT. V usage is TRBV7-9 and J usage is TRBJ1-4, with unresolved D. Trimming shortened V by 5 bases and J by 10 bases, and 17 bases separated the two germline ends. CDR1 is SEHNR and CDR2 is FQNEAQ in the germline V gene (reference sequence). The CDR3 loop spans 14 amino acids.

The V and J genes are TRBV7-9 and TRBJ1-1; 7 nucleotides agree with TRBD1. Losses at the gene ends were 4 bases for V and 5 bases for J; bases not matched to a gene: 10. Germline CDR1 reads SEHNR; CDR2 reads FQNEAQ (reference sequence). The CDR3 is 15 residues long. Here the CDR3 DNA reads TGTGCCAGCAGCTATGGGGGAAGGGGGCGAACTGAAGCTTTCTTT. It specifies CASSYGGRGRTEAFF.

The chain joins TRBV6-5 to TRBJ1-2; possible D gene TRBD1, 6 bases. V was trimmed by 2 bases and J by 4 bases, leaving 14 bases between them. Germline CDR1 reads MNHEY; CDR2 reads SVGAGI. This CDR3 contains 15 residues. The CDR3 spells CASSYASGQSYGYTF. Here the CDR3 DNA reads TGTGCCAGCAGTTACGCCTCGGGACAAAGCTATGGCTACACCTTC.

The chain carries TRBV7-3 and TRBJ2-2, with TRBD1 matching 7 bases. CDR3 length equals 15 residues. From germline, CDR1 is SGHTA and CDR2 FQGTGA. V shed 5 bases and J 3 bases; nucleotides not matched to a gene: 6. The CDR3 DNA reads as TGTGCCAGCAGCGCGCAGGGGGTAGACACCGGGGAGCTGTTTTTT. It translates to CASSAQGVDTGELFF. Complete variable domain (other parts from reference TRBV7-3 and TRBJ2-2): GAGVSQTPSNKVTEKGKYVELRCDPISGHTALYWYRQSLGQGPEFLIYFQGTGAADDSGLPNDRFFAVRPEGSVSTLKIQRTERGDSAVYLCASSAQGVDTGELFFGEGSRLTVL.

The chain joins TRBV6-4 to TRBJ2-1; 11 bases are a match to TRBD2. Per germline, CDR1 MRHNA and CDR2 SNTAGT. Trimming at V came to 0 bases and at J to 9 bases, leaving 1 base not matched to a gene. There are 14 residues in the CDR3. The CDR3 loop reads CASSDSSGGAEQFF. The CDR3 DNA reads as TGTGCCAGCAGTGACTCTAGCGGGGGGGCTGAGCAGTTCTTC.

The chain links TRBV7-3 to TRBJ2-1, with 10 nucleotides matching TRBD2. This CDR3 is built from 16 residues. Germline CDR1 reads SGHTA; CDR2 reads FQGTGA. The V and J ends lost 5 bases and 10 bases, in that order; junction bases with no gene match: 14. CDR3 sequence (DNA): TGTGCCAGCAGCCCCGGAGGAAGCGGGGGGGGCTGGGAGCAGTTCTTC. Amino acids: CASSPGGSGGGWEQFF.

J is TRBJ1-1 and V is TRBV10-3; weak D call: TRBD1 (5 bases). The CDR3 is made up of 13 amino acids. Per germline, CDR1 ENHRY and CDR2 SYGVKD. Between the trimmed V and J ends, which lost 10 bases and 2 bases, there was a span of 14 bases. The CDR3 is CASGIDSNTEAFF. CDR3 in DNA: TGTGCCAGCGGGATCGACAGCAACACTGAAGCTTTCTTT.

The chain employs TRBV9 and TRBJ1-1; possible D gene TRBD1, 5 bases. CDR3 length: 16 residues. From germline, CDR1 is SGDLS and CDR2 YYNGEE. V was trimmed by 6 bases and J by 0 bases, leaving 18 bases between them. CDR3 in DNA: TGTGCCAGCACCCCCCCCACAGGATTCATGAACACTGAAGCTTTCTTT. It is translated as CASTPPTGFMNTEAFF.

The chain couples TRBV10-1 to TRBJ2-1; 12 bases fit TRBD2. Germline CDR1 reads WNHNN; CDR2 reads SYGVQD (reference sequence). V lost 1 base, J lost 11 bases, and 3 bases stayed unmatched. The CDR3 is made up of 14 amino acids. The CDR3 region is CASSEWTSGVKQFF. CDR3 DNA sequence: TGCGCCAGCAGTGAGTGGACTAGCGGGGTAAAGCAGTTCTTC.

This chain links TRBV12-3 or TRBV12-4 with TRBJ1-2, with D uncertain. V was pared by 10 bases and J by 3 bases, with 12 bases between. The CDR3 sequence is 12 residues long. Here the CDR3 DNA reads TGTGCCACCGAAGACAAGGACTATGGCTACACCTTC. Residues: CATEDKDYGYTF.

The gene calls are TRBV28 and TRBJ2-7; tentatively, D is TRBD2 (7 bases). The length of the CDR3 is 15 residues. V lost 6 bases to trimming and J lost 4 bases, with 19 bases between them. Germline V gives CDR1 MDHEN, CDR2 SYDVKM. The DNA of the CDR3 is TGTGCCAGCAGGAGTACAGGGAGGGACCGATACGAGCAGTACTTC. It encodes CASRSTGRDRYEQYF.

This clone was observed a few times. The chain uses TRBV6-1 and TRBJ2-1; 11 bases line up with TRBD2. V lost 2 bases and J lost 9; bases outside the gene matches: 6. The length of the CDR3 is 15 residues. Germline CDR1 reads MNHNS; CDR2 reads SASEGT. The CDR3 DNA is TGTGCCAGCAGTGAAATTCCTAGCGGGGGGAGTGAGCAGTTCTTC. Its protein product is CASSEIPSGGSEQFF.

This clone was observed a handful of times. The rearrangement uses TRBV6-1 and TRBJ1-1, with D maybe TRBD1 (6 bases). Germline V gives CDR1 MNHNS, CDR2 SASEGT. The V end was cut by 3 bases, the J end by 1 base, with 12 bases between. The CDR3 has 15 amino acids. The CDR3 DNA reads as TGTGCCAGCAGTGAGCGGGGGGGGCCGAACACTGAAGCTTTCTTT. Translation: CASSERGGPNTEAFF.

The rearrangement joins TRBV3-1 (or the pseudogene TRBV3-2) to TRBJ1-6; 10 bases agree with TRBD1. The ends lost 3 bases at V and 5 bases at J; junction bases unmatched: 1. This CDR3 has 15 amino acids. CDR1 and CDR2 (germline): LGHDT, YNNKEL (reference sequence). CDR3 residues: CASSQDRGDNSPLHF. CDR3 DNA sequence: TGTGCCAGCAGCCAGGACAGGGGGGATAATTCACCCCTCCACTTT.

This chain links TRBV13 with TRBJ2-3; 14 nucleotides line up with TRBD2. This CDR3 has 18 residues. Trimming at V came to 5 bases and at J to 5 bases, leaving 12 bases not matched to a gene. Germline CDR1 reads PRHDT; CDR2 reads FYEKMQ (reference sequence). CDR3 loop: CASSRRTSGGLGKDTQYF. The DNA for the CDR3 is TGTGCCAGCAGCCGCCGGACTAGCGGGGGGCTCGGGAAAGATACGCAGTATTTT.

The count of this clone is one. The V and J genes are TRBV2 and TRBJ1-4; D unclear. The ends were cut back, 5 bases at V and 7 bases at J, with 11 bases in the middle. This CDR3 contains 13 residues. CDR1 SNHLY and CDR2 FYNNEI come from the germline V gene. The CDR3: CASSLERLEKLFF. CDR3 nucleotide sequence: TGTGCCAGCAGTCTTGAACGACTTGAAAAACTGTTTTTT.

In this sample, this clone turned up a few times. The rearrangement joins TRBV7-2 to TRBJ2-1; D not certain. The CDR3 is made up of 13 amino acids. V shed 2 bases and J shed 4 bases, with 6 bases lying between them. The germline CDR1 and CDR2 sequences are SGHTA and FQGNSA. In nucleotides, the CDR3 is TGTGCCAGCAGCTTAACCAGGTACAATGAGCAGTTCTTC. Residues: CASSLTRYNEQFF.

The chain joins TRBV6-5 to TRBJ1-1; D ambiguous. There are 11 residues in the CDR3. The germline CDR1 and CDR2 sequences are MNHEY and SVGAGI. Trimming shortened V by 6 bases and J by 3 bases, and 5 bases separated the two germline ends. In nucleotides, the CDR3 is TGTGCCAGCAGGAGGGACACTGAAGCTTTCTTT. Protein product: CASRRDTEAFF.

Only a few counts were recorded for this clone. The chain links TRBV5-4 to TRBJ2-2, with D possibly called TRBD1 or TRBD2 (5 bases each). This CDR3 comprises 14 residues. Per the germline V gene, CDR1 is SGHNT and CDR2 is YYREEE (reference sequence). The germline V and J ends were trimmed by 4 bases and 4 bases, with 11 bases remaining between them. In DNA, the CDR3 is TGTGCCAGCAGCGACCGGGACGCCACCGGGGAGCTGTTTTTT. Its translation: CASSDRDATGELFF.

The chain joins TRBV3-1 (or the pseudogene TRBV3-2) to TRBJ2-3, with a tentative D call TRBD1 (5 bases). Trimming removed 4 bases from V and 2 bases from J, with 16 bases in between. The CDR3 extends over 16 amino acids. Germline assignment: CDR1 LGHDT and CDR2 YNNKEL (reference sequence). Here the CDR3 DNA reads TGTGCCAGCAGCCTCTCCCAGGGAACCCCCACAGATACGCAGTATTTT. This encodes CASSLSQGTPTDTQYF.